This T cell receptor beta chain is from a study of blood T cell repertoires in COVID-19. Study-wide context: Researchers got acute and convalescent COVID-19 samples from the United States, Italy and Spain.

The CDR3 loop spans 16 amino acids. The germline V gene has CDR1 SNHLY and CDR2 FYNNEI. V shed 2 bases, J shed 1 base, and the junction held 7 bases outside the gene matches. Assay used: immunoSEQ multiplex PCR; TCRdb lists only in-frame clones, some missing. The data show 80,000 to 100,000 clones, around 90% seen once. The genes are TRBV2 and TRBJ1-1; 7 bases line up with TRBD1. The source is a man aged 50-59 years with COVID-19, enrolled during active disease. The sequencing input was peripheral blood. The CDR3 spells CASSERAGGRNTEAFF. For the CDR3, the DNA is TGTGCCAGCAGTGAACGTGCAGGGGGAAGGAACACTGAAGCTTTCTTT.